The rows below give T cell receptor beta chains drawn from one sample of a study of blood T cell repertoires in COVID-19. Generated by immunoSEQ multiplex PCR, the TCRdb table keeps only in-frame clones and is missing some. The sample lists 200,000 or so clones, approximately 79% occurring once. The sequencing sample was made of peripheral blood. The receptor source for this set is a man aged 25 to 40 with active or convalescent COVID-19. Both conserved end residues are part of each CDR3. A D gene is named only where the DNA matches it firmly. The listing skips clone size in some rows; elsewhere it reads once, few, many or a size class.

cdr3_nt cdr3_aa v_call clone_size d_call cdr3_length j_call
TGTGCCAGCAGCTTAGCCCGGTCAGGGGTAGGCAGCTATGGCTACACCTTC CASSLARSGVGSYGYTF TRBV11-3 - - 17 TRBJ1-2
TGTGCCAGCAGCCCCTCCTGGGGGAGGCAGCCTGAAGCTTTCTTT CASSPSWGRQPEAFF TRBV21-1 few - 15 TRBJ1-1
TGTGCCTGGAGTGTCTCGGGGGGATGGTCACCCCTCCACTTT CAWSVSGGWSPLHF TRBV30 - - 14 TRBJ1-6
TGTGCCACCAGTGGGCCCGGGACAGCAATCGGCTACACCTTC CATSGPGTAIGYTF TRBV24-1 - TRBD1 14 TRBJ1-2
TGTGCCAGTAGTATCGGGGCAACAGGGTTGACTGAAGCTTTCTTT CASSIGATGLTEAFF TRBV19 - - 15 TRBJ1-1
TGTGCCAGCAGACCGAACGGCGGGGTCGGGGAGCTGTTTTTT CASRPNGGVGELFF TRBV6-5 - - 14 TRBJ2-2
TGTGCCAGCAGCTTAGAGGGACAGGGGACCGGGACTTACTACAATGAGCAGTTCTTC CASSLEGQGTGTYYNEQFF TRBV11-3 - TRBD1 19 TRBJ2-1
TGTGCCAGCAGTAGACAGGGTCCCAATTCACCCCTCCACTTT CASSRQGPNSPLHF TRBV3-1/TRBV3-2 once TRBD1 14 TRBJ1-6
TGTGCCAGTAGTCCCAGCGGGGGAGGATCCTACGAGCAGTACTTC CASSPSGGGSYEQYF TRBV19 - TRBD2 15 TRBJ2-7
TGTGCCAGCAGCTTGGTACAGGGTTATGGCTACACCTTC CASSLVQGYGYTF TRBV5-4 - - 13 TRBJ1-2
TGTGCCACTCGACAGGGCGGGGGGCGTCAGCCCCAGCATTTT CATRQGGGRQPQHF TRBV2 - TRBD1 14 TRBJ1-5
TGTGCCAGCAGTCCCCGGGTGACTAATAACTATGGCTACACCTTC CASSPRVTNNYGYTF TRBV27 - - 15 TRBJ1-2
TGTGCCAGCAGTGAAGTTGGGTCCGGCGGTCAGCCCCAGCATTTT CASSEVGSGGQPQHF TRBV6-1 few - 15 TRBJ1-5
TGTGCTAGTGGTTTGGCACAGCAGGCTGAAGCTTTCTTT CASGLAQQAEAFF TRBV12-5 - - 13 TRBJ1-1
TGTGCCAGCAGCTTGCCAGGCTCCTACGAGCAGTACTTC CASSLPGSYEQYF TRBV11-3 - - 13 TRBJ2-7
TGCGCCAGCAGCCGGGACAGGCCCACTGAAGCTTTCTTT CASSRDRPTEAFF TRBV5-1 - TRBD1 13 TRBJ1-1